This entry features one TCR beta chain sequence. This entry comes from a study of T cells in Graves' hyperthyroidism and ophthalmopathy. Study at large: Upon initial diagnosis and before any treatment, peripheral blood was collected.

Germline-derived CDR1 and CDR2 are SNHLY and FYNNEI. The CDR3 has 14 amino acids. Trimming removed 7 bases at V and 3 bases at J, with 13 bases between. Template material for amplifying TCR beta CDR3 regions consisted of RNA transcripts. The study used the HTBI primer set for a first-round RT-PCR of the TCR CDR3. TCRdb passed the multiplex PCR reads through MiXCR, listing each CDR3 protein once. The data hold a few hundred thousand distinct CDR3 sequences, with 15% to 20% observed a single time. This rearrangement joins TRBV2 to TRBJ2-1; D is possibly TRBD2 (6 bases). The TCR was taken from a man aged 35-49 years with Graves' hyperthyroidism. The sequenced sample was blood. Written as DNA, the CDR3 is TGTGCCAGCACCCGCATGGGAGGCTACAATGAGCAGTTCTTC. Its translation: CASTRMGGYNEQFF.